This T cell receptor (beta chain) was sequenced in a study of cytomegalovirus exposure and HLA in healthy donors. Study-wide background: Most donors, about 77% of 350 to 450 genotyped, fell in the Caucasian-associated ancestry cluster. Findings of the study overall: A reported reduction in N-insertions relative to the roughly 610-donor mean was seen in an Asian-associated ancestry cluster in a later analysis. Analysis performed later found 15,000 or so TCR beta sequences associated with HLA alleles at 0.05 false discovery rate. High sensitivity and specificity were reportedly achieved when the classifier diagnosed cytomegalovirus status.

As concerns this clone: Its antigen is unidentified.

PCR was performed using 60 Vbeta and 13 Jbeta primers. Some clones are missing from TCRdb's copy, which holds only in-frame ones; the method was immunoSEQ multiplex PCR. The sample consists of about 200,000 clones, around four fifths of them appearing once. The CDR3 runs 15 residues. CDR1 SGHTA and CDR2 FQGTGA come from the germline V gene. Between the trimmed V and J ends, which lost 1 base and 9 bases, there was a span of 16 bases. The TCR comes from a man aged 50 to 60 in good health and CMV-seronegative. This rearrangement joins TRBV7-3 to TRBJ2-1; tentative D call: TRBD2 (7 bases). The sample taken for sequencing was PBMCs. DNA of the CDR3: TGTGCCAGCAGCTTAATGGTAGGGGGGGCCGGTGAGCAGTTCTTC. This codes for CASSLMVGGAGEQFF.